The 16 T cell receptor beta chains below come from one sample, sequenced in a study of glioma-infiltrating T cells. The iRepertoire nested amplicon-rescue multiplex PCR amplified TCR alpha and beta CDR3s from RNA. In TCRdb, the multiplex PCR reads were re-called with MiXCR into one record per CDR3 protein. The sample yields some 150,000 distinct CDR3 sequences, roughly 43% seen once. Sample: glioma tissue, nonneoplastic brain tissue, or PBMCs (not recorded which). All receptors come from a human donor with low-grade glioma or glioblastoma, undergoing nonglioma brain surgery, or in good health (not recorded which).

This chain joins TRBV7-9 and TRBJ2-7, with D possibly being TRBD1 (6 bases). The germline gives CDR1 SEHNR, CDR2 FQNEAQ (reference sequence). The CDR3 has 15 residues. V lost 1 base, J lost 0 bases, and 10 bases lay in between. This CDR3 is CASSLVWDNSYEQYF. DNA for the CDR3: TGTGCCAGCAGCTTAGTTTGGGACAACTCCTACGAGCAGTACTTC.

CDR3 protein: CASSKGTDTQYF. For the CDR3, the DNA is TGTGCCAGCAGCAAGGGGACAGATACGCAGTATTTT. The genes are TRBV5-5 and TRBJ2-3; the D gene is possibly TRBD1 (5 bases). V was cut by 4 bases and J by 3 bases, with 6 bases left in between. This CDR3 has 12 residues. CDR1 is SGHKS, CDR2 YYEKEE, per germline (reference sequence).

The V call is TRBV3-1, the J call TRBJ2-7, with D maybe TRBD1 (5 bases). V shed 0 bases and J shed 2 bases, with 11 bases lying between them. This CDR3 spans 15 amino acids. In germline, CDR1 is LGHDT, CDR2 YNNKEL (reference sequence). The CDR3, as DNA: TGTGCCAGCAGCCAAGATAGGGGATTCACCTACGAGCAGTACTTC. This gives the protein CASSQDRGFTYEQYF.

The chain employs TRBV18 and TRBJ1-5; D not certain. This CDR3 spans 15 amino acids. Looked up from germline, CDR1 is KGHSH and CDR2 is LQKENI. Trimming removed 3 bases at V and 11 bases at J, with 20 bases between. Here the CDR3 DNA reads TGTGCCAGCTCACCGGGTGACGGGGTACAGAGGACCCAGCATTTT. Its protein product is CASSPGDGVQRTQHF.

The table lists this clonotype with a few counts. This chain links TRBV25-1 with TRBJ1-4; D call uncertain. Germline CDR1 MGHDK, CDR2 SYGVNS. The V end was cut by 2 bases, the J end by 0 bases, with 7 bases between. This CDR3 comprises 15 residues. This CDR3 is CASSEIDATNEKLFF. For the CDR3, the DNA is TGTGCCAGCAGTGAAATCGATGCAACTAATGAAAAACTGTTTTTT.

The CDR3 DNA follows: TGCAGTGCTGGGACAGGGGGCGCGGATGGCTACACCTTC. Encoded protein: CSAGTGGADGYTF. The V and J genes are TRBV20-1 and TRBJ1-2; TRBD1 matches 12 bases. This CDR3 contains 13 residues. V lost 5 bases and J lost 6; bases outside the gene matches: 4. Germline lookup yields CDR1 DFQATT and CDR2 SNEGSKA (reference sequence).

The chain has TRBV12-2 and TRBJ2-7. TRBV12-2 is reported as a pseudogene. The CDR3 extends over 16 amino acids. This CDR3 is CASRLMRGRGSYEQYF. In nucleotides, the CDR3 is TGTGCAAGTCGCTTAATGCGCGGAAGGGGCTCCTACGAGCAGTACTTC.

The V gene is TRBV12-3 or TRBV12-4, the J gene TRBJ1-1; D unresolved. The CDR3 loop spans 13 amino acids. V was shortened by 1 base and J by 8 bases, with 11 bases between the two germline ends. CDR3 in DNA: TGTGCCAGCAGTTTAGGGTGGGGTTACGAAGCTTTCTTT. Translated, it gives CASSLGWGYEAFF.

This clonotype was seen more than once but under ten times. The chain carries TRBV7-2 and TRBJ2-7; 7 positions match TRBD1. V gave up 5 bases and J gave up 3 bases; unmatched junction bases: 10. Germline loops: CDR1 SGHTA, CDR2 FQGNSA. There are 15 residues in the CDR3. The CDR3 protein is CASSPQGQENYEQYF. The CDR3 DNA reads TGTGCCAGCAGCCCTCAAGGACAGGAGAACTACGAGCAGTACTTC.

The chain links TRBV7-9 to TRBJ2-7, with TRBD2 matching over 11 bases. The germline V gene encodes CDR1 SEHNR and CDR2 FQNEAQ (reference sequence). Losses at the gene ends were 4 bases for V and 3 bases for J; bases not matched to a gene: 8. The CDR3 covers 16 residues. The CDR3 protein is CASSSGTSGKGYEQYF. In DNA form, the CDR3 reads TGTGCCAGCAGCTCAGGGACTAGCGGTAAGGGCTACGAGCAGTACTTC.

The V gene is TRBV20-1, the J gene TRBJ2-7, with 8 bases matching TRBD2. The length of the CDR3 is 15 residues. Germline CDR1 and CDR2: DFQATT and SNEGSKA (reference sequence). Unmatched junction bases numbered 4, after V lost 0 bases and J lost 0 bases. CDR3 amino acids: CSARDAAGVSYEQYF. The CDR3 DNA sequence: TGCAGTGCTAGAGATGCAGCGGGAGTCTCCTACGAGCAGTACTTC.

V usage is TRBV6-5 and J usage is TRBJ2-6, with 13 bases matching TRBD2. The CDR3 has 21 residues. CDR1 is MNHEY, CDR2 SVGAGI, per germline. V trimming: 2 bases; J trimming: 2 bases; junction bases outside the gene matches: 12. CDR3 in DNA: TGTGCCAGCAGTTACCCCAAAACAAGGACTAGCGGGAGAACTGGGGCCAACGTCCTGACTTTC. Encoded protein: CASSYPKTRTSGRTGANVLTF.

CDR3 nucleotide sequence: TGCAGTGCTAGCGAATTTAAAGCGGGAGGGTTAGAGCAGTACTTC. Amino acid sequence: CSASEFKAGGLEQYF. This rearrangement joins TRBV20-1 to TRBJ2-7, with 10 bases that match TRBD2. Unmatched junction bases numbered 12, after V lost 3 bases and J lost 7 bases. CDR1 DFQATT and CDR2 SNEGSKA come from the germline V gene (reference sequence). There are 15 residues in the CDR3.

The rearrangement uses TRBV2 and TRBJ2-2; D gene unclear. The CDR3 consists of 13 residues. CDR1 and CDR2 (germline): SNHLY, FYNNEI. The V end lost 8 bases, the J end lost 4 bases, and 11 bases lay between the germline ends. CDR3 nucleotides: TGTGCCAGCCTCACGGAATCCACCGGGGAGCTGTTTTTT. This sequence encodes CASLTESTGELFF.

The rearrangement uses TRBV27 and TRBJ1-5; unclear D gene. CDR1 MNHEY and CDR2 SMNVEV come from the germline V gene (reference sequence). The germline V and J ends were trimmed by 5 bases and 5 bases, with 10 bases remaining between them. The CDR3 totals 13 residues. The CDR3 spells CASSAGSYQPQHF. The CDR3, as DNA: TGTGCCAGCAGTGCAGGAAGCTATCAGCCCCAGCATTTT.

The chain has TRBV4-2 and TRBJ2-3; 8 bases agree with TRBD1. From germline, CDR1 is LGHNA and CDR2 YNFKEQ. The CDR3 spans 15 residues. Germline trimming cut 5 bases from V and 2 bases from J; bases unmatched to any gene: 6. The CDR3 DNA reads TGTGCCAGCAGCTCCGGGACAGGATACACAGATACGCAGTATTTT. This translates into CASSSGTGYTDTQYF.